This T cell receptor (beta chain) originates from a study of OX40 agonist ivuxolimab in advanced cancers. In the study overall: Partial responses were seen in three patients, one with hepatocellular carcinoma and two with cutaneous melanoma.

Looked up from germline, CDR1 is LGHNT and CDR2 is FRNRAP. The CDR3 is 16 amino acids. The V and J ends lost 1 base and 4 bases, in that order; junction bases with no gene match: 5. Method: immunoSEQ multiplex PCR; TCRdb's copy keeps in-frame clones and lacks some. The sample consists of more than 6,000 clones, 78% of them appearing once. Only one count was recorded for this clone. V and J are TRBV12-5 and TRBJ2-1; 9 bases are shared with TRBD1. The source of this sequence is an adult with an advanced solid tumor such as melanoma, head and neck, liver or kidney cancer. The sequencing used CD4+ or CD8+ T cells sorted from blood, collected in a trial of the OX40 agonist ivuxolimab. Written as DNA, the CDR3 is TGTGCTAGTGGTTTGGCCCCGGGACAGGGATACAATGAGCAGTTCTTC. Translating gives CASGLAPGQGYNEQFF.